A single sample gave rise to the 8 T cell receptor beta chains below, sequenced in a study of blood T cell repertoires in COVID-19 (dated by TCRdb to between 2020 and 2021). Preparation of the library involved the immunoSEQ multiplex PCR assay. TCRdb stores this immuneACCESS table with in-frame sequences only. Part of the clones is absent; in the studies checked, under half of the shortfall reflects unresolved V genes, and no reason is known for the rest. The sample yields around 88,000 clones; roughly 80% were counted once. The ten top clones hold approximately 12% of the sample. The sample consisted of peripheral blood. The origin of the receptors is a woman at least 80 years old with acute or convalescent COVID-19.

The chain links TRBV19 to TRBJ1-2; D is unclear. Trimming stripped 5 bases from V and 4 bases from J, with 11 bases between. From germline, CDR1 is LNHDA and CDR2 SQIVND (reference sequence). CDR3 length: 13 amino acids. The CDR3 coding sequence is TGTGCCAGTAGTTCGGGTTCTCCCTATGGCTACACCTTC. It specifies CASSSGSPYGYTF.

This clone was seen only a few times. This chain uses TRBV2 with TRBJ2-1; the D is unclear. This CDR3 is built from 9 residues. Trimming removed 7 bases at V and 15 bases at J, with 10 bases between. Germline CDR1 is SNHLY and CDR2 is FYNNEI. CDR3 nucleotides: TGTGCCAGCACCCCCCCGTGGTTCTTC. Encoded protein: CASTPPWFF.

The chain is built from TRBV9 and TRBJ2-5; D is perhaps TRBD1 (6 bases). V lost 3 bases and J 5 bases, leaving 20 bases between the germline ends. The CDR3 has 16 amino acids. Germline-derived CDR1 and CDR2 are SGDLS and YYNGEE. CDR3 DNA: TGTGCCAGCAGCGAAGGATCGTCAGGACAGTGGGAGACCCAGTACTTC. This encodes CASSEGSSGQWETQYF.

The CDR3 spells CASGPGMNTEAFF. The CDR3 DNA follows: TGTGCCAGCGGTCCGGGTATGAACACTGAAGCTTTCTTT. The chain carries TRBV6-4 and TRBJ1-1; D gene ambiguous. The CDR3 contains 13 residues. Germline loops: CDR1 MRHNA, CDR2 SNTAGT. V was pared by 8 bases and J by 0 bases, with 10 bases between.

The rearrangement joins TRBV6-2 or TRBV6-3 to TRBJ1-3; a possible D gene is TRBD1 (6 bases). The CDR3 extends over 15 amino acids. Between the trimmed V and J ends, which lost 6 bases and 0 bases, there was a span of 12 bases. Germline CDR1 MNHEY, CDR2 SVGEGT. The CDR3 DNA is TGTGCCAGCAGCAGACAGGCCAGCTCTGGAAACACCATATATTTT. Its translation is CASSRQASSGNTIYF.

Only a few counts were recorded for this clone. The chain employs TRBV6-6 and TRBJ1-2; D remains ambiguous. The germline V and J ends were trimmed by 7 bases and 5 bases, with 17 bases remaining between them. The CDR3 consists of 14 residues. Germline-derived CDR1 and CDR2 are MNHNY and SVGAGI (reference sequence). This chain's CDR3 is CASTRAGERYGYTF. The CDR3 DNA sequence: TGTGCCAGCACCCGAGCCGGGGAGCGGTATGGCTACACCTTC.

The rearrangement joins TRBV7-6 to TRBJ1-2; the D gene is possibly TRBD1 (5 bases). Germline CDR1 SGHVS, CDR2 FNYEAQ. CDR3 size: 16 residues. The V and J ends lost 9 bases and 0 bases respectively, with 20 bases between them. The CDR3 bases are TGTGCCAGAAAAGACAGCAGACCATTGACTAACTATGGCTACACCTTC. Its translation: CARKDSRPLTNYGYTF.

In DNA, the CDR3 is TGTGCCAGCAGTGGGGGGCTACCAGGGGCCGAAGAGACCCAGTACTTC. It codes for CASSGGLPGAEETQYF. V and J are TRBV2 and TRBJ2-5, with D maybe TRBD1 (6 bases). Trimming took 4 bases from V and 3 from J, leaving 18 bases between them. The V gene's germline CDR1 is SNHLY and CDR2 FYNNEI. This CDR3 region has 16 residues.